These 17 T cell receptor beta chains came from one sample sequenced in a study of metastatic and nonmetastatic thyroid tumors. Via MiXCR, TCRdb re-called the PCR reads. The table lists more than 40,000 clones, roughly a quarter of them singletons. No treatment of any kind had been given to any patient before thyroid surgery. The sample taken for sequencing was tumor tissue. All receptors derive from a female donor with papillary thyroid cancer or a benign thyroid nodule (not recorded which). Some clones in this sample may be carry-over from other donors' samples.

In this sample, this clone turned up many times. This chain links TRBV2 with TRBJ2-2; D unresolved. V was trimmed by 8 bases and J by 1 base, leaving 2 bases between them. CDR3 length equals 11 residues. Germline V gene sequence: CDR1 SNHLY, CDR2 FYNNEI. DNA for the CDR3: TGTGCCAGCGAGAACACCGGGGAGCTGTTTTTT. This translates into CASENTGELFF.

This clone was seen ten or more times. V gene TRBV20-1 combines with J gene TRBJ1-1; 7 bases are a match to TRBD1. Trimming took 1 base from V and 1 from J; bases not matched to a gene: 12. Germline CDR1 and CDR2: DFQATT and SNEGSKA (reference sequence). CDR3 length equals 17 residues. The CDR3 protein is CSARGVGAGGPNTEAFF. The CDR3, as DNA: TGCAGTGCTAGAGGTGTAGGGGCAGGGGGACCGAACACTGAAGCTTTCTTT.

V is TRBV15 and J is TRBJ2-7, with 7 bases aligning to TRBD1. CDR3 length: 17 residues. In germline, CDR1 is LNHNV, CDR2 YYDKDF (reference sequence). Trimming at V came to 2 bases and at J to 3 bases, leaving 13 bases not matched to a gene. The CDR3 sequence: CATSRPGAYRGNYEQYF. The CDR3 nucleotides read TGTGCCACCAGCAGACCTGGAGCTTACAGGGGAAACTACGAGCAGTACTTC.

This clone was picked up many times. This chain uses TRBV5-6 with TRBJ2-7; D unresolved. Trimming pared 0 bases from V and 7 bases from J, leaving 5 bases between. Germline CDR1 is SGHDT and CDR2 is YYEEEE. The length of the CDR3 is 11 residues. CDR3 residues: CASSLGREQYF. The CDR3 DNA reads TGTGCCAGCAGCTTGGGGCGGGAGCAGTACTTC.

This clone has only one observation. This rearrangement joins TRBV5-1 to TRBJ1-2; D may be TRBD1 (5 bases). Germline V gene sequence: CDR1 SGHRS, CDR2 YFSETQ. V gave up 7 bases and J gave up 6 bases, with 22 bases separating them. The CDR3 sequence is 15 residues long. In DNA form, the CDR3 reads TGCGCCAGCGGAAGCTTTGAGTCCGGGACGGATGGCTACACCTTC. Protein product: CASGSFESGTDGYTF.

As for this clone: Compared with germline, one end of the junction differs, possibly owing to a read error. This chain connects TRBV2 to TRBJ2-7; the D gene is possibly TRBD2 (5 bases). Germline-derived CDR1 and CDR2 are SNHLY and FYNNEI. The CDR3 has 11 amino acids. DNA of the CDR3: TGTGCCAGCTGGACCGGGGTCGAGAAGTACTTC. Translated: CASWTGVEKYF.

This clone showed up just a few times. Just one base apart from a much larger clone, this may be a read error. V usage is TRBV5-4 and J usage is TRBJ1-1; TRBD1 matches 7 bases. The ends lost 2 bases at V and 7 bases at J; junction bases unmatched: 5. The CDR3 totals 13 residues. Germline lookup yields CDR1 SGHNT and CDR2 YYREEE (reference sequence). The CDR3 sequence: CASSLDREGEAFF. The CDR3 DNA sequence: TGTGCCAGCAGCTTAGACAGGGAGGGTGAAGCTTTCTTT. The variable domain in full, with the rest retrieved from reference TRBV5-4 and TRBJ1-1, is ETGVTQSPTHLIKTRGQQVTLRCSSQSGHNTVSWYQQALGQGPQFIFQYYREEENGRGNFPPRFSGLQFPNYSSELNVNALELDDSALYLCASSLDREGEAFFGQGTRLTVV.

This clone was observed a handful of times. One end of the junction does not line up with germline, which may come from a read error. The chain uses TRBV24-1 and TRBJ1-5, with unresolved D. In germline, CDR1 is KGHDR, CDR2 SFDVKD. The CDR3 has 14 amino acids. Here the CDR3 DNA reads TGTGCCACCCGTGATCGGGGTGGCAATCAGCCCCAGCATTTT. Translation gives CATRDRGGNQPQHF.

V usage is TRBV28 and J usage is TRBJ1-1; a possible D gene is TRBD1 (5 bases). V lost 6 bases to trimming and J lost 4 bases, with 18 bases between them. The CDR3 extends over 15 amino acids. Germline V lookup: CDR1 MDHEN, CDR2 SYDVKM. CDR3 nucleotide sequence: TGTGCCAGCAGGCAGGGCACTGCCAGGAGCACTGAAGCTTTCTTT. Translating it yields CASRQGTARSTEAFF.

The J gene is TRBJ2-4, the V gene TRBV2; 13 nucleotides align to TRBD2. The J call may be incorrect, as the DNA end agrees better with TRBJ2-1. Germline CDR1 is SNHLY and CDR2 is FYNNEI. The CDR3 consists of 16 residues. CDR3 protein: CASSHQGLAGVTEQFF. CDR3 in DNA: TGTGCCAGCAGTCACCAAGGACTAGCGGGAGTCACTGAGCAGTTCTTC.

This clone was observed a few times. V gene TRBV30 combines with J gene TRBJ1-1; 8 positions match TRBD1. CDR3 length: 14 residues. Germline V gene sequence: CDR1 GTSNPN, CDR2 SVGIG (reference sequence). With 3 bases clipped from V and 1 base from J, the junction kept 4 bases outside the gene matches. The CDR3 nucleotides are TGTGCCTGGAGGAGGACAGGGAGGAACACTGAAGCTTTCTTT. Translating gives CAWRRTGRNTEAFF.

There are a few counts of this clone. V and J are TRBV28 and TRBJ1-2; no definite D call. Germline V gene sequence: CDR1 MDHEN, CDR2 SYDVKM. Trimming shortened V by 4 bases and J by 6 bases, and 9 bases separated the two germline ends. This CDR3 comprises 12 residues. In DNA, the CDR3 is TGTGCCAGCAGTTCTCCCGTGGATGGCTACACCTTC. Translation: CASSSPVDGYTF.

This sequence joins TRBV28 and TRBJ2-1; D gene uncertain. This CDR3 is 15 amino acids long. Trimming shortened V by 6 bases and J by 4 bases, and 16 bases separated the two germline ends. Germline CDR1 and CDR2: MDHEN and SYDVKM. The CDR3, as DNA: TGTGCCAGCAGCCTGGCCGGGCCGAGATACAATGAGCAGTTCTTC. Translated, it gives CASSLAGPRYNEQFF.

This clone has just one count. This chain joins TRBV20-1 and TRBJ2-3; D is possibly TRBD2 (6 bases). Trimming removed 6 bases at V and 3 bases at J, with 16 bases between. The CDR3 loop spans 14 amino acids. Looked up from germline, CDR1 is DFQATT and CDR2 is SNEGSKA (reference sequence). The CDR3 spells CSAPGEVETDTQYF. Here the CDR3 DNA reads TGCAGTGCCCCGGGAGAGGTTGAGACAGATACGCAGTATTTT.

This chain uses TRBV4-1 with TRBJ2-5; D unclear. Trimming shortened V by 5 bases and J by 0 bases, and 13 bases separated the two germline ends. The CDR3 totals 15 residues. Germline lookup yields CDR1 MGHRA and CDR2 YSYEKL. CDR3 sequence reads: CASSYSLADQETQYF. As DNA, the CDR3 is TGCGCCAGCAGCTATAGTTTGGCAGACCAAGAGACCCAGTACTTC.

This clone came up many times. The chain has TRBV5-5 and TRBJ1-1; 9 bases match TRBD1. CDR3 length: 15 residues. Germline CDR1 reads SGHKS; CDR2 reads YYEKEE (reference sequence). With 1 base clipped from V and 4 bases from J, the junction kept 5 bases outside the gene matches. In nucleotides, the CDR3 is TGTGCCAGCAGCTTGACAGGGGGCGGGGGCACTGAAGCTTTCTTT. Translating it yields CASSLTGGGGTEAFF.

In this sample, this clone turned up many times. The chain is built from TRBV6-2 or TRBV6-3 and TRBJ1-1; TRBD1 is a possible D gene (6 bases). V dropped 6 bases and J dropped 7 bases, with 15 bases sitting between them. This CDR3 spans 13 amino acids. Germline V gene sequence: CDR1 MNHEY, CDR2 SVGEGT. CDR3 nucleotides: TGTGCCAGCAGCCCGGCGGGGGACATTGAAGCTTTCTTT. This codes for CASSPAGDIEAFF.